The entry below gives a single T cell receptor beta chain sequence along with its context. Its target is not known. An end of the junction differs from the germline gene, which may be a read error. The CDR3 length is 17 residues. Unique molecular identifiers were present on the cDNA, and a universal primer site came from template switching. MiXCR was run by TCRdb on the 5' RACE reads, yielding one entry per CDR3 protein. This sample yields 500,000 to 550,000 distinct CDR3 sequences, of which around 24% are seen a single time; approximately 0.48% belongs to the top ten. The sample comes from a study of identical twins. Study findings and constraints: Cord blood's abundant beta clonotypes had fewer insertions, unlike memory repertoires. Out-of-frame TCR alpha sharing in monozygotic twins exceeded recombination model predictions.

This sample was also put to use in a study of yellow fever vaccine responses in identical twins.

V gene TRBV12-3 or TRBV12-4 combines with J gene TRBJ2-4; TRBD2 matches at 8 bases. The clonotype comes from a woman younger than 30 in good health. The sample comprised CD4+ T cells sorted from blood. As DNA, the CDR3 is TGTGCCAGCAGTCTAGCGGGCACTAGTCTAGCCAAAAACATTCAGTACTTC. Its protein product is CASSLAGTSLAKNIQYF.